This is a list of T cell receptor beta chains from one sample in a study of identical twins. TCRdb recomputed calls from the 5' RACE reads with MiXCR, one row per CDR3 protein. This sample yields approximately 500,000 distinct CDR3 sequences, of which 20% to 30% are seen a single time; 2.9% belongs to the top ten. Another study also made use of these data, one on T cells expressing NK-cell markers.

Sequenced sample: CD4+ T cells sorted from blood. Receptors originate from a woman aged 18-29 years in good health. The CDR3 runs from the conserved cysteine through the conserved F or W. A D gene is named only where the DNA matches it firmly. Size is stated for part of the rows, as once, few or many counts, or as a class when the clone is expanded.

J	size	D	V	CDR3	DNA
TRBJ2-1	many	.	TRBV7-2	CASSTGSSYNEQFF	TGTGCCAGCAGCACAGGGAGCTCCTACAATGAGCAGTTCTTC
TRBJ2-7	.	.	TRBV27	CASSLGGGGRSSEQYF	TGTGCCAGCAGTTTAGGGGGCGGCGGGAGATCTTCCGAGCAGTACTTC
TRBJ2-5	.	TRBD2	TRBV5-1	CASSRGLAGGSETQYF	TGCGCCAGCAGCCGGGGACTAGCGGGGGGTAGCGAGACCCAGTACTTC
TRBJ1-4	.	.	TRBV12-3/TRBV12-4	CAVRSLGDEKLFF	TGTGCCGTCCGGTCGTTGGGTGACGAAAAACTGTTTTTT
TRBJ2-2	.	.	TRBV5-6	CASSLEWLDTRGELFF	TGTGCCAGCAGCTTGGAGTGGCTAGATACGCGCGGGGAGCTGTTTTTT
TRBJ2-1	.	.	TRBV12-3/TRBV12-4	CASSNLGLYHF	TGTGCCAGCAGTAACCTCGGACTTTATCACTTC
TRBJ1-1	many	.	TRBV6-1	CASTNRGKNTEAFF	TGTGCCAGCACCAACCGGGGGAAGAACACTGAAGCTTTCTTT
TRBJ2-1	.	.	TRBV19	CASSKRLYNEQFF	TGTGCCAGTAGTAAGCGGCTCTACAATGAGCAGTTCTTC
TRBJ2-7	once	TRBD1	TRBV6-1	CASSESYRDRGRQYF	TGTGCCAGCAGTGAATCCTACCGGGACAGGGGAAGGCAGTACTTC
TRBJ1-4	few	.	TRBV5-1	CASSLEQAGEKLFF	TGCGCCAGCAGCTTGGAACAGGCGGGTGAAAAACTGTTTTTT
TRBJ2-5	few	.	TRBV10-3	CAIRNPLGTQYF	TGTGCCATCAGGAATCCCCTGGGGACCCAGTACTTC
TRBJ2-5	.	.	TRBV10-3	CAIGQGQETQYF	TGTGCCATCGGTCAGGGCCAAGAGACCCAGTACTTC
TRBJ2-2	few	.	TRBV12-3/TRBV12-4	CASSLGGSRGELFF	TGTGCCAGCAGCTTGGGGGGTTCTCGCGGGGAGCTGTTTTTT
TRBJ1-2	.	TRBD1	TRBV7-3	CASSLGQGATHTF	TGTGCCAGCAGCTTAGGACAGGGGGCCACTCACACCTTC
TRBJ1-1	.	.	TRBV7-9	CASSLGSSVRTEAFF	TGTGCCAGCAGCTTAGGGAGTTCGGTGAGAACTGAAGCTTTCTTT
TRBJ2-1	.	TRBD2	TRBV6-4	CASSSGRWGTEQFF	TGTGCCAGCAGTAGCGGGAGGTGGGGCACGGAGCAGTTCTTC
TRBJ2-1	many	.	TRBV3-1	CASSQPGLLYNEQFF	TGTGCCAGCAGCCAACCGGGACTCCTTTACAATGAGCAGTTCTTC
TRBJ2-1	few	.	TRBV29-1	CSAGTSAYNEQFF	TGCAGCGCCGGGACTTCGGCCTACAATGAGCAGTTCTTC
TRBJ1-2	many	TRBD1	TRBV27	CAINDRGLTLRDYGYTF	TGTGCCATCAATGACAGGGGGCTAACACTAAGGGACTATGGCTACACCTTC
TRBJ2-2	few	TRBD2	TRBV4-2	CASSQDQASGGYGELFF	TGTGCCAGCAGCCAAGATCAGGCTAGCGGGGGCTACGGGGAGCTGTTTTTT